What follows is one TCR beta chain and its context. As yet, its antigen is unknown. The entry originates in a study of circulating and synovial CD4+ cells in juvenile arthritis. Only in-frame clones appear in the TCRdb table, and some are missing; sequencing was by immunoSEQ multiplex PCR. The sample lists some 35,000 clones; around 95% were seen once. Study outcomes and limitations: Some such blood samples were as oligoclonal as synovium. Bulk blood CD4 samples held at least an order of magnitude more or fewer genomes than CPL. Compared with bulk blood, circulating pathogenic-like lymphocytes shared substantially more CDR3 sequences with synovial T cells.

The material sequenced was CD4+ T cells from blood. This clonotype originated in a human donor with juvenile idiopathic arthritis.

For the CDR3, the DNA is TGTGCCAGCATGGGCGGGAGGGTTACGAAGCAGTACTTC. This sequence encodes CASMGGRVTKQYF. The rearrangement uses TRBV28 and TRBJ2-7; 9 nucleotides match TRBD2. Germline lookup yields CDR1 MDHEN and CDR2 SYDVKM. V gave up 7 bases and J gave up 8 bases; unmatched junction bases: 9. The CDR3 extends over 13 amino acids.